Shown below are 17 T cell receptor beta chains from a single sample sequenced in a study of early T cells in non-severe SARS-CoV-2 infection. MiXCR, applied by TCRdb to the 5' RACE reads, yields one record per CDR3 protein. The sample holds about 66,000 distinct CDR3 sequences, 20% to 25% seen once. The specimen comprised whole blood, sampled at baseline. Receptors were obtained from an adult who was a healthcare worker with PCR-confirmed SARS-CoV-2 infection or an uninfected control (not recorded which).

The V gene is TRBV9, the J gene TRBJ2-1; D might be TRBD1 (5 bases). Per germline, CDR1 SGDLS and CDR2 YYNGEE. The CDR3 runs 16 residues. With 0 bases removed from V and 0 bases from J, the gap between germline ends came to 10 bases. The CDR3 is CASSVVQGSSYNEQFF. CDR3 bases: TGTGCCAGCAGCGTAGTCCAGGGCAGCTCCTACAATGAGCAGTTCTTC. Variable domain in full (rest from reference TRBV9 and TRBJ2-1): DSGVTQTPKHLITATGQRVTLRCSPRSGDLSVYWYQQSLDQGLQFLIQYYNGEERAKGNILERFSAQQFPDLHSELNLSSLELGDSALYFCASSVVQGSSYNEQFFGPGTRLTVL.

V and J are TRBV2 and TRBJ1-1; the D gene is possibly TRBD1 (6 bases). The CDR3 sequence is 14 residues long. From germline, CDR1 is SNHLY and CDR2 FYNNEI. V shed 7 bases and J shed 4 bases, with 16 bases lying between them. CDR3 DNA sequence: TGTGCCAGCATCAGAGGGGGAGGGAGCACTGAAGCTTTCTTT. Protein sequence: CASIRGGGSTEAFF.

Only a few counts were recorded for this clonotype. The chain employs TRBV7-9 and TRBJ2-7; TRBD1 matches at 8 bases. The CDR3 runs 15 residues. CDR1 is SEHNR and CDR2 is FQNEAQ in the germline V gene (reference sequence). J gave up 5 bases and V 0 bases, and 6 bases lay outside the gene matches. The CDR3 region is CASSLAQGAMNEQYF. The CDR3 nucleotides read TGTGCCAGCAGCTTAGCGCAGGGGGCGATGAACGAGCAGTACTTC. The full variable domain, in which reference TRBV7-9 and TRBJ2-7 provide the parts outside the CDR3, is DTGVSQNPRHKITKRGQNVTFRCDPISEHNRLYWYRQTLGQGPEFLTYFQNEAQLEKSRLLSDRFSAERPKGSFSTLEIQRTEQGDSAMYLCASSLAQGAMNEQYFGPGTRLTVT.

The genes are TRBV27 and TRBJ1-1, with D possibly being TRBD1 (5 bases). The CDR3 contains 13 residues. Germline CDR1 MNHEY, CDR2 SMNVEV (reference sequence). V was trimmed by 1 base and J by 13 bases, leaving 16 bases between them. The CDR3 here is CASSLFPRGEGFF. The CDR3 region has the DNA TGTGCCAGCAGTTTATTCCCTAGGGGAGAGGGTTTCTTT.

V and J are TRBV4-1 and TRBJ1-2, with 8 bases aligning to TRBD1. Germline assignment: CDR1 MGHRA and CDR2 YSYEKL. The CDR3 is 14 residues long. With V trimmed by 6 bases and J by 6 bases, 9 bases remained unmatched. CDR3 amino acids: CASRGLQGEDGYTF. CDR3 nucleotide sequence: TGCGCCAGCAGGGGGCTACAGGGGGAGGATGGCTACACCTTC.

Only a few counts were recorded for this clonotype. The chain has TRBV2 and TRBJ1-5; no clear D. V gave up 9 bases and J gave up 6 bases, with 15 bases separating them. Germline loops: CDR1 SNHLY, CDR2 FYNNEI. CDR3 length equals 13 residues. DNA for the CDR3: TGTGCCAGTTCACCCGGGATGGGTCAGCCCCAGCATTTT. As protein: CASSPGMGQPQHF.

CDR3 bases: TGCAGTGCACGGACCTCGTACCAAGAGACCCAGTACTTC. This translates into CSARTSYQETQYF. The V gene is TRBV20-1, the J gene TRBJ2-5; D is undetermined. Germline assignment: CDR1 DFQATT and CDR2 SNEGSKA (reference sequence). The length of the CDR3 is 13 residues. Trimming shortened V by 6 bases and J by 0 bases, and 11 bases separated the two germline ends.

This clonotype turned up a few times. For the CDR3, the DNA is TGTGCCAGCAGTTTTGGCACCTTCTCTGGAAACACCATATATTTT. It yields the protein CASSFGTFSGNTIYF. This chain uses TRBV12-3 or TRBV12-4 with TRBJ1-3; D unclear. V was shortened by 3 bases and J by 0 bases, with 9 bases between the two germline ends. This CDR3 is built from 15 residues.

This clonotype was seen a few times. CDR3 in amino acids: CASSPNLQGAATEAFF. DNA of the CDR3: TGTGCCAGCTCACCCAACTTACAGGGGGCGGCCACTGAAGCTTTCTTT. V usage is TRBV18 and J usage is TRBJ1-1, with 9 bases aligning to TRBD1. This CDR3 comprises 16 residues. Germline assignment: CDR1 KGHSH and CDR2 LQKENI. The ends lost 3 bases at V and 4 bases at J; junction bases unmatched: 9.

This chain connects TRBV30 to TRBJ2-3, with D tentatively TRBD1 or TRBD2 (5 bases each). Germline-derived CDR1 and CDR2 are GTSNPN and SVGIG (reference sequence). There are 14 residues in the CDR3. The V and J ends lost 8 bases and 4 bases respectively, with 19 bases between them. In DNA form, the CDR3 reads TGTGCCCAAGCGTCCGAGGGGTTAGCAGATACGCAGTATTTT. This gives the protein CAQASEGLADTQYF.

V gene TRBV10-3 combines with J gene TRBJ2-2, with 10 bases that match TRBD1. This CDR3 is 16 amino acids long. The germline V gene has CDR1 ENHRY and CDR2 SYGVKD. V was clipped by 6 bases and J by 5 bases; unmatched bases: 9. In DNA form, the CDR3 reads TGTGCCATCAGAGGACCGGGACAGGGGTCGACCGGGGAGCTGTTTTTT. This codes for CAIRGPGQGSTGELFF.

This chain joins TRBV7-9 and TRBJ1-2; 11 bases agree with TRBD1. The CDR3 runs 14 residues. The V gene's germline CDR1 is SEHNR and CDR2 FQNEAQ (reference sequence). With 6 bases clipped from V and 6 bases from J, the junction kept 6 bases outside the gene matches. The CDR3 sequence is CASRTGTGGNGYTF. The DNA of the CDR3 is TGTGCCAGCAGAACCGGGACAGGGGGTAATGGCTACACCTTC.

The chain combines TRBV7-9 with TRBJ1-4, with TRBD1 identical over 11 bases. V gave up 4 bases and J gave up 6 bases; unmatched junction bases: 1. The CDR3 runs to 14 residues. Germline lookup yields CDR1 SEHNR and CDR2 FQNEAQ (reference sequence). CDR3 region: CASSSDRGHEKLFF. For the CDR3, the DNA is TGTGCCAGCAGCTCGGACAGGGGGCATGAAAAACTGTTTTTT.

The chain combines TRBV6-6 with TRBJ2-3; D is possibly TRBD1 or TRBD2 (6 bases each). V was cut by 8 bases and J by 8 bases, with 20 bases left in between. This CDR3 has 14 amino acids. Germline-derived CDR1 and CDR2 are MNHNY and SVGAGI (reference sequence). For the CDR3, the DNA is TGTGCCAGCCAAAAGGGGGGCCACGGGGTTACGCAGTATTTT. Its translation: CASQKGGHGVTQYF.

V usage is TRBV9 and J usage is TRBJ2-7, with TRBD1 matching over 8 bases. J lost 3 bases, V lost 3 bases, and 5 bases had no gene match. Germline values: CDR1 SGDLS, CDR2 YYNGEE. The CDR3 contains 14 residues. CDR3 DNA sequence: TGTGCCAGCAGCGCCGGACAGGGTAACTACGAGCAGTACTTC. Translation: CASSAGQGNYEQYF. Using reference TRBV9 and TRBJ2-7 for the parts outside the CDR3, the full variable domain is DSGVTQTPKHLITATGQRVTLRCSPRSGDLSVYWYQQSLDQGLQFLIQYYNGEERAKGNILERFSAQQFPDLHSELNLSSLELGDSALYFCASSAGQGNYEQYFGPGTRLTVT.

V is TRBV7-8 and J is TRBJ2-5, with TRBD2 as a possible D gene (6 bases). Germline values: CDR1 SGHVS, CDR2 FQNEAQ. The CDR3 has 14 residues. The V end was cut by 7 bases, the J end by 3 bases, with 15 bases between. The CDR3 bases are TGTGCCAGCAACCGATGGGGGGAGGAAGAGACCCAGTACTTC. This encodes CASNRWGEEETQYF.

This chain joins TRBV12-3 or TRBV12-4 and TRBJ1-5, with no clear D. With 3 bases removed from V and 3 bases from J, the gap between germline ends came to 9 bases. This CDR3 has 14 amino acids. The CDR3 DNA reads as TGTGCCAGCAGTTTCTCCAACCTCAATCAGCCCCAGCATTTT. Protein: CASSFSNLNQPQHF.